This is a list of T cell receptor beta chains from one sample in a study of early T cells in non-severe SARS-CoV-2 infection. MiXCR, run by TCRdb on the 5' RACE reads, gives a single entry per CDR3 protein. The repertoire holds 55,000 or so distinct CDR3 sequences, approximately 6.3% seen once, with about 5.9% in the top ten. The material was whole blood, obtained at baseline. The origin of the receptors is an adult who was a healthcare worker with PCR-confirmed SARS-CoV-2 infection or an uninfected control (not recorded which). Both conserved end residues are part of each CDR3. The D gene is left open where the match is weak. Rows may omit the clone size; those that give it use once, few, many or a size class.

v_gene	abundance	j_gene	d_gene	CDR3aa	CDR3nt
TRBV7-9	many	TRBJ2-2	.	CASSTRNSDTGELFF	TGTGCCAGCAGCACTCGTAATTCCGACACCGGGGAGCTGTTTTTT
TRBV5-1	.	TRBJ2-2	.	CASSQDTSDTGELFF	TGCGCCAGCAGCCAGGACACTTCAGACACCGGGGAGCTGTTTTTT
TRBV20-1	many	TRBJ2-6	.	CSASSQPGAGANVLTF	TGCAGTGCCTCATCCCAACCAGGGGCCGGGGCCAACGTCCTGACTTTC
TRBV15	.	TRBJ1-1	TRBD1	CATSSEGRGSTEAFF	TGTGCCACCAGCAGTGAGGGCAGGGGGAGCACTGAAGCTTTCTTT
TRBV29-1	many	TRBJ2-3	.	CSVEGGDWTDTQYF	TGCAGCGTTGAAGGCGGAGACTGGACAGATACGCAGTATTTT
TRBV7-9	.	TRBJ1-6	.	CASSSQGSDSPLHF	TGTGCCAGCAGCTCACAGGGAAGCGATTCACCCCTCCACTTT
TRBV6-6	few	TRBJ2-1	TRBD2	CASSSLTSGGENEQFF	TGTGCCAGCAGTTCACTCACTAGCGGGGGGGAAAATGAGCAGTTCTTC
TRBV19	few	TRBJ1-2	.	CASSFGEGYGYTF	TGTGCCAGTTCCTTTGGGGAGGGCTATGGCTACACCTTC
TRBV5-8	few	TRBJ2-5	.	CASSSAMGGPQETQYF	TGTGCCAGCAGCTCGGCTATGGGGGGCCCACAAGAGACCCAGTACTTC
TRBV27	.	TRBJ1-2	.	CASSRSGGRYGYTF	TGTGCCAGCAGTAGGTCAGGCGGGCGCTATGGCTACACCTTC
TRBV6-6	.	TRBJ2-7	.	CASSTHEGFPYEQYF	TGTGCCAGCAGTACACATGAGGGGTTCCCGTACGAGCAGTACTTC
TRBV12-3/TRBV12-4	few	TRBJ1-2	.	CASSLSDRYYGYTF	TGTGCCAGCAGTTTATCCGACAGGTACTATGGCTACACCTTC
TRBV13	few	TRBJ2-7	TRBD1	CASSLYHGGLYTTRDRDEQYF	TGTGCCAGCAGCTTATACCACGGGGGGCTTTATACCACCCGGGACAGGGACGAGCAGTACTTC
TRBV20-1	many	TRBJ1-4	.	CSAKRWTTTNEKLFF	TGCAGTGCTAAGAGGTGGACCACAACTAATGAAAAACTGTTTTTT
TRBV10-3	few	TRBJ2-3	.	CAISESWGAQDTQYF	TGTGCCATCAGTGAGTCGTGGGGGGCGCAAGATACGCAGTATTTT
TRBV2	many	TRBJ1-6	.	CASSYDGSPLHF	TGTGCCAGCAGTTATGATGGTTCACCCCTCCACTTT